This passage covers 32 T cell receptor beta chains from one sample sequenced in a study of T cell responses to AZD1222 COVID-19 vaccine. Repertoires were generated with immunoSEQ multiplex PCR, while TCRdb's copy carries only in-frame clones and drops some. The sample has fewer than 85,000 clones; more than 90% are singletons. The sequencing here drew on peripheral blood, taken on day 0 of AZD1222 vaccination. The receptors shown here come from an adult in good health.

CDR3 protein: CASSFDGYGYTF. The CDR3 DNA reads as TGTGCCAGCAGCTTCGACGGCTATGGCTACACCTTC. The chain joins TRBV7-9 to TRBJ1-2; D is unresolved. There are 12 residues in the CDR3. The germline CDR1 and CDR2 sequences are SEHNR and FQNEAQ (reference sequence). Trimming removed 3 bases from V and 4 bases from J, with 6 bases in between.

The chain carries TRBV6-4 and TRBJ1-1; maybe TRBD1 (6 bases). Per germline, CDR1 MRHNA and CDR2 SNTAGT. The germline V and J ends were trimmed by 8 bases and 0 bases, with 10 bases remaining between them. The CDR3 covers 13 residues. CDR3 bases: TGTGCCAGCGCCAGGGACATGAACACTGAAGCTTTCTTT. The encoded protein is CASARDMNTEAFF.

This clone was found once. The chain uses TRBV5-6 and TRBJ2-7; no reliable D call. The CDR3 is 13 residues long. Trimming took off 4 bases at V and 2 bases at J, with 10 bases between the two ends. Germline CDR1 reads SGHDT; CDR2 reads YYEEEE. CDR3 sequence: CASSGRSTYEQYF. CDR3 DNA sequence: TGTGCCAGCAGCGGCAGGTCAACCTACGAGCAGTACTTC.

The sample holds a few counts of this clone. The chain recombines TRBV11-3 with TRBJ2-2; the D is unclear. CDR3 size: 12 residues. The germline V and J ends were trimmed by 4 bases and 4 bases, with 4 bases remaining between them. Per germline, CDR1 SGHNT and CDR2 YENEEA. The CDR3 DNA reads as TGTGCCAGCAGCTGGGGCACCGGGGAGCTGTTTTTT. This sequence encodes CASSWGTGELFF. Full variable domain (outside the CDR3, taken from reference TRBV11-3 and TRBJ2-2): EAGVVQSPRYKIIEKKQPVAFWCNPISGHNTLYWYLQNLGQGPELLIRYENEEAVDDSQLPKDRFSAERLKGVDSTLKIQPAELGDSAVYLCASSWGTGELFFGEGSRLTVL.

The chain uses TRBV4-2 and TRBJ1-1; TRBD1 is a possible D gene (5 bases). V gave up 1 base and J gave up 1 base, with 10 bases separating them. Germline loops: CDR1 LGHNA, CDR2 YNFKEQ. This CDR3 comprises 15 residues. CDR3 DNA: TGTGCCAGCAGCCAAGCGATGGGGCAGAACACTGAAGCTTTCTTT. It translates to CASSQAMGQNTEAFF.

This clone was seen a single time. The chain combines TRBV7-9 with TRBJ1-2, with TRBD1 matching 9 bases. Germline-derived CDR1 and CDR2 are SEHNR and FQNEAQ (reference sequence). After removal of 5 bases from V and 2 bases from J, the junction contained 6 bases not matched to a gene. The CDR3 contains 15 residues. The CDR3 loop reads CASSTPGQGNYGYTF. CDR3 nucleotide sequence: TGTGCCAGCAGCACCCCGGGACAGGGAAACTATGGCTACACCTTC.

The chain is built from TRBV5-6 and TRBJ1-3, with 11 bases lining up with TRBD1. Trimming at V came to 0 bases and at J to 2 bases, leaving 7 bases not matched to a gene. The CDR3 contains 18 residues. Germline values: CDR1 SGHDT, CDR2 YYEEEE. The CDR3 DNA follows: TGTGCCAGCAGCTTGGCGGGACAGGGGGATTTTGCTGGAAACACCATATATTTT. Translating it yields CASSLAGQGDFAGNTIYF.

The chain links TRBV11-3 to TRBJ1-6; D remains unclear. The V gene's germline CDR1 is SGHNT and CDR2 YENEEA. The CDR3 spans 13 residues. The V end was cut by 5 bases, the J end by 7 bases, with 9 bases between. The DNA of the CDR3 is TGTGCCAGCAGCCCCCGACGGAATTCACCCCTCCACTTT. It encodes CASSPRRNSPLHF.

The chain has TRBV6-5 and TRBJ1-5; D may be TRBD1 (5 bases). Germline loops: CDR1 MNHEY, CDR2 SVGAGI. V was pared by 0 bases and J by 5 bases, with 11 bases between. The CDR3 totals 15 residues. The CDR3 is CASSYSGGDDQPQHF. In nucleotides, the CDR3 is TGTGCCAGCAGTTACTCCGGGGGGGACGATCAGCCCCAGCATTTT.

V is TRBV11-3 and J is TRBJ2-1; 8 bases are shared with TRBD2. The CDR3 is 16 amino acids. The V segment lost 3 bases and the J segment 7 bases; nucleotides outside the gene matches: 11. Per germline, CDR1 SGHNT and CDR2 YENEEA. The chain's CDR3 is CASSLRRGRTRNEQFF. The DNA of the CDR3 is TGTGCCAGCAGCTTGCGTCGCGGGAGGACGAGGAATGAGCAGTTCTTC.

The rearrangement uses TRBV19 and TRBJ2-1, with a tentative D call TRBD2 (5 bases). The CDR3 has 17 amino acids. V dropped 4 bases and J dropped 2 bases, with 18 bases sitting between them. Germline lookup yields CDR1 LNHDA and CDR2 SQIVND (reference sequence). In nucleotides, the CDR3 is TGTGCCAGTAGTAGCGAGCGGTTTGGCGAAACCTACAATGAGCAGTTCTTC. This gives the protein CASSSERFGETYNEQFF. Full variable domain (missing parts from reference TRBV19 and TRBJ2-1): DGGITQSPKYLFRKEGQNVTLSCEQNLNHDAMYWYRQDPGQGLRLIYYSQIVNDFQKGDIAEGYSVSREKKESFPLTVTSAQKNPTAFYLCASSSERFGETYNEQFFGPGTRLTVL.

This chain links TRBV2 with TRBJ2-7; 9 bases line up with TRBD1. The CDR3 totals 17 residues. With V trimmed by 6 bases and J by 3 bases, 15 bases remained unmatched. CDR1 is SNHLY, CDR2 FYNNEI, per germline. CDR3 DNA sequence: TGTGCCAGCAGACCCTCTACGGACAGGGGTTCTGTCTACGAGCAGTACTTC. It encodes CASRPSTDRGSVYEQYF.

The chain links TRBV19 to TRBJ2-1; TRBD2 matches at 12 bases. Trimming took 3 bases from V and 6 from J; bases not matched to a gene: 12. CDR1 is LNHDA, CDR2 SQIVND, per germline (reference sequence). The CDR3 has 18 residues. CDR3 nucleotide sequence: TGTGCCAGTAGTATTGGGCTTCGACAACTAGCGGGAGGCAATGAGCAGTTCTTC. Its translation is CASSIGLRQLAGGNEQFF.

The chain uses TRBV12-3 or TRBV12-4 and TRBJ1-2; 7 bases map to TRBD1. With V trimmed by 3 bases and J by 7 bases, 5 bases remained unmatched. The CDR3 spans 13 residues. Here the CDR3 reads CASSLVGGAGYTF. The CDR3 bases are TGTGCCAGCAGTTTGGTAGGGGGCGCTGGCTACACCTTC.

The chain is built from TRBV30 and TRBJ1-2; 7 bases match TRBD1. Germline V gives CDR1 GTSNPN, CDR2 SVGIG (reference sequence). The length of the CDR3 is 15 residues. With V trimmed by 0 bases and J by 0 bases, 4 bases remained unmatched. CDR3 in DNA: TGTGCCTGGAGTGTAAGGGACAGCCCTAACTATGGCTACACCTTC. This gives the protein CAWSVRDSPNYGYTF.

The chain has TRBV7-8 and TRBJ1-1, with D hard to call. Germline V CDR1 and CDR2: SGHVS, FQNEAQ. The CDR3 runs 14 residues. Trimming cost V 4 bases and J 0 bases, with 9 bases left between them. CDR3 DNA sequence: TGTGCCAGCAGCTCAAGACGGTTGAACACTGAAGCTTTCTTT. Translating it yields CASSSRRLNTEAFF.

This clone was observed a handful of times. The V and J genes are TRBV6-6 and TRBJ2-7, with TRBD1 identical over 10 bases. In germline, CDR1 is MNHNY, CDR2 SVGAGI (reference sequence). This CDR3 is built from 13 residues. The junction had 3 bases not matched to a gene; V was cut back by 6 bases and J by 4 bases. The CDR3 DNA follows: TGTGCCAGCAGCGACAGGGGGCTTTACGAGCAGTACTTC. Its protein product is CASSDRGLYEQYF.

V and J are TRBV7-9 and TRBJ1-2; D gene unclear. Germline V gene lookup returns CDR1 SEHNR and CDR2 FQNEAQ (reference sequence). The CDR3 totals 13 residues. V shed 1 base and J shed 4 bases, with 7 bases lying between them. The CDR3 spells CASSLVATYGYTF. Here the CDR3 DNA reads TGTGCCAGCAGCTTAGTGGCCACCTATGGCTACACCTTC. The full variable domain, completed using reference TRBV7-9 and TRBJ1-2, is DTGVSQNPRHKITKRGQNVTFRCDPISEHNRLYWYRQTLGQGPEFLTYFQNEAQLEKSRLLSDRFSAERPKGSFSTLEIQRTEQGDSAMYLCASSLVATYGYTFGSGTRLTVV.

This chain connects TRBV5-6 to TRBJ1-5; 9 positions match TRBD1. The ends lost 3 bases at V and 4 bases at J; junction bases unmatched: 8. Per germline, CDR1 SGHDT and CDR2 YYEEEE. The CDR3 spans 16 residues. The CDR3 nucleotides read TGTGCCAGCAGCTCTTCCCTACAGGGGGCGAATCAGCCCCAGCATTTT. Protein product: CASSSSLQGANQPQHF.

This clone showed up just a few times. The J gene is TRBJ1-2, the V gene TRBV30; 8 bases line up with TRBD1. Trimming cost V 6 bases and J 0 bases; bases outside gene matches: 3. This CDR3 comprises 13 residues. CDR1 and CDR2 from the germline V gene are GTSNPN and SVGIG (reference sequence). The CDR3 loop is CACSTGANYGYTF. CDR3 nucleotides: TGTGCCTGTTCGACAGGGGCTAACTATGGCTACACCTTC.

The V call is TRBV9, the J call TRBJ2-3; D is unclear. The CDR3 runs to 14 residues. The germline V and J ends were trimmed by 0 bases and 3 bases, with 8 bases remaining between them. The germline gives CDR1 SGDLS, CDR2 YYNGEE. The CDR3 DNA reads TGTGCCAGCAGCGTAGTAACTAAAACAGATACGCAGTATTTT. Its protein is CASSVVTKTDTQYF.

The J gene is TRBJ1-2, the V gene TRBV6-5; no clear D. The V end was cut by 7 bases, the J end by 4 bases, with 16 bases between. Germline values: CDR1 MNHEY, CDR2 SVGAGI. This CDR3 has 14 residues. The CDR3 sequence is CASILTRASYGYTF. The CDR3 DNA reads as TGTGCCAGCATCTTGACAAGGGCAAGCTATGGCTACACCTTC.

This CDR3 is CASSSELGFLAEKLFF. The DNA for the CDR3 is TGTGCCAGCAGTTCCGAATTGGGTTTCTTGGCTGAAAAACTGTTTTTT. The J gene is TRBJ1-4, the V gene TRBV6-5; D gene uncertain. V shed 4 bases and J shed 7 bases, with 19 bases lying between them. CDR3 size: 16 residues. Germline V CDR1 and CDR2: MNHEY, SVGAGI.

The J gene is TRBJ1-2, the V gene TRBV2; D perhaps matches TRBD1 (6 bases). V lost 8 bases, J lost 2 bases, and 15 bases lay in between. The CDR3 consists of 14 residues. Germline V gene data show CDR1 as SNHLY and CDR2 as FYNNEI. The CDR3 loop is CASRLAGGNYGYTF. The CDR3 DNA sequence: TGTGCCAGCCGGCTAGCGGGGGGCAACTATGGCTACACCTTC.

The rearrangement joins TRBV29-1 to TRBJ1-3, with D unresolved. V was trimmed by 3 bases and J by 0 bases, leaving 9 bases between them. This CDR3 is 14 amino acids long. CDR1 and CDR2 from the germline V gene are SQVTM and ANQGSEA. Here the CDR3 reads CSVERVDSGNTIYF. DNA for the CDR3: TGCAGCGTTGAGAGAGTAGACTCTGGAAACACCATATATTTT. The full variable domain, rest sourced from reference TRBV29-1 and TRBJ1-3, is SAVISQKPSRDICQRGTSLTIQCQVDSQVTMMFWYRQQPGQSLTLIATANQGSEATYESGFVIDKFPISRPNLTFSTLTVSNMSPEDSSIYLCSVERVDSGNTIYFGEGSWLTVV.

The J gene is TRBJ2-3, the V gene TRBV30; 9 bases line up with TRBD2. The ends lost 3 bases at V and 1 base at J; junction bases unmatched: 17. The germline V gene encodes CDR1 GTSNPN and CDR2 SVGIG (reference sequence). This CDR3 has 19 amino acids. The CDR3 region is CAWRRASGTKRTRTDTQYF. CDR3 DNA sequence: TGTGCCTGGAGGCGGGCTAGCGGGACCAAACGCACACGCACAGATACGCAGTATTTT.

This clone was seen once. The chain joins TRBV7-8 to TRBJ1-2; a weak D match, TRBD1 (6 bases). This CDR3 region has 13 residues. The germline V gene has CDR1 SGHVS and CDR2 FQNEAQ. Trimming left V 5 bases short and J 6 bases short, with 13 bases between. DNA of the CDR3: TGTGCCAGCAGCCGAGACGGGGGCGATGGCTACACCTTC. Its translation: CASSRDGGDGYTF.

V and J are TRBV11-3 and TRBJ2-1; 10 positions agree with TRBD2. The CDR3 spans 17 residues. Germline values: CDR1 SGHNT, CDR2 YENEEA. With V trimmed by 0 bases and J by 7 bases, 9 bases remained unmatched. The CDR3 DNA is TGTGCCAGCAGCTTAGATCCCCGGCTAGCGGGAGTGAATGAGCAGTTCTTC. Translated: CASSLDPRLAGVNEQFF.

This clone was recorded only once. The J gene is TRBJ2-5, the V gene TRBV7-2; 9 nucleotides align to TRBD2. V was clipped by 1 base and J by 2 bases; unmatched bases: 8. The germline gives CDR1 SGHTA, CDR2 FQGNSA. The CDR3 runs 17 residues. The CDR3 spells CASSLVGLAGNQETQYF. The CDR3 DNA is TGTGCCAGCAGCTTAGTTGGGCTAGCGGGAAATCAAGAGACCCAGTACTTC.

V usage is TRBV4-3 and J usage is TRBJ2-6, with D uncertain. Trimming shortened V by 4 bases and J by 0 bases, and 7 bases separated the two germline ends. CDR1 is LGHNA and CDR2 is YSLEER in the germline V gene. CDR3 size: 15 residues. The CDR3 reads CASSLTSSGANVLTF. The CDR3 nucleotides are TGCGCCAGCAGCCTAACCAGCTCTGGGGCCAACGTCCTGACTTTC.

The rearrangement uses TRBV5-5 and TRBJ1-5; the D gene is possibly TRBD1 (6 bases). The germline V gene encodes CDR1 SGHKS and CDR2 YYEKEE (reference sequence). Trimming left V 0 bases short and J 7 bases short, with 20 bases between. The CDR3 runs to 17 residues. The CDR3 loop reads CASSLGQGLGADQPQHF. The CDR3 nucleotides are TGTGCCAGCAGCTTGGGGCAGGGGCTGGGGGCGGACCAGCCCCAGCATTTT.

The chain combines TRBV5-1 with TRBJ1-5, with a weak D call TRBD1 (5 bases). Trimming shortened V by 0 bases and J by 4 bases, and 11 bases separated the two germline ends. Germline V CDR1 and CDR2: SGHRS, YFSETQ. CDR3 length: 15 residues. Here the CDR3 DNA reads TGCGCCAGCAGCTTGGAGGGACGACAAAATCAGCCCCAGCATTTT. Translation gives CASSLEGRQNQPQHF.